These 31 T cell receptor beta chains were all obtained from the same sample, sequenced in a study of shared clonotypes between healthy human individuals. Naive CD8 cells lacked CD45RO and underwent positive selection for CCR7, leaving out terminally differentiated effector memory CD45RA+ cells. Method: immunoSEQ multiplex PCR; TCRdb's copy keeps in-frame clones and lacks some. The table lists some 2,000,000 clones, about 95% of them singletons. The sequenced sample was naive CD8+ T cells sorted from blood. The receptors stem from a young man in good health.

V is TRBV10-2 and J is TRBJ2-1; a possible D gene is TRBD1 (5 bases). V was clipped by 5 bases and J by 0 bases, with 20 bases between them. The germline V gene encodes CDR1 WSHSY and CDR2 SAAADI. The CDR3 totals 18 residues. CDR3 coding DNA: TGCGCCAGCAGTCTTTTCTCCTCCGAGGACAACTCCTACAATGAGCAGTTCTTC. It is translated as CASSLFSSEDNSYNEQFF.

V is TRBV5-4 and J is TRBJ1-1; TRBD1 is a possible D gene (5 bases). There are 14 residues in the CDR3. The germline V gene has CDR1 SGHNT and CDR2 YYREEE (reference sequence). V shed 1 base and J shed 3 bases, with 10 bases lying between them. In DNA form, the CDR3 reads TGTGCCAGCAGCTTGCTAGGGACCTACACTGAAGCTTTCTTT. This codes for CASSLLGTYTEAFF.

The chain carries TRBV9 and TRBJ2-2; 11 bases align to TRBD1. Germline values: CDR1 SGDLS, CDR2 YYNGEE. Unmatched junction bases numbered 5, after V lost 3 bases and J lost 7 bases. The CDR3 length is 15 residues. Written as DNA, the CDR3 is TGTGCCAGCAGCGCGTGGACAGGGGGCATCGGGGAGCTGTTTTTT. Amino acid sequence: CASSAWTGGIGELFF.

This clone was detected only once. The gene calls are TRBV6-6 and TRBJ2-2; no clear D. This CDR3 comprises 14 residues. CDR1 is MNHNY and CDR2 is SVGAGI in the germline V gene (reference sequence). Trimming stripped 7 bases from V and 4 bases from J, with 13 bases between. In DNA, the CDR3 is TGTGCCAGCAATGAGTGGCGGACCACCGGGGAGCTGTTTTTT. Translation: CASNEWRTTGELFF.

The chain recombines TRBV5-4 with TRBJ2-7, with TRBD2 matching over 9 bases. The CDR3 sequence is 15 residues long. Germline V gene lookup returns CDR1 SGHNT and CDR2 YYREEE (reference sequence). The junction had 7 bases not matched to a gene; V was cut back by 1 base and J by 5 bases. The chain's CDR3 is CASSLRREGLDEQYF. The CDR3 DNA is TGTGCCAGCAGCTTGCGGCGGGAGGGCCTCGACGAGCAGTACTTC.

CDR3 region: CASSLGQSLTNYGYTF. CDR3 sequence (DNA): TGTGCCAGCAGCTTAGGACAGAGTCTTACTAACTATGGCTACACCTTC. The chain uses TRBV13 and TRBJ1-2; D not certain. The CDR3 extends over 16 amino acids. Germline assignment: CDR1 PRHDT and CDR2 FYEKMQ (reference sequence). Between the trimmed V and J ends, which lost 0 bases and 0 bases, there was a span of 11 bases.

This clone was counted between two and nine times. V gene TRBV11-2 combines with J gene TRBJ2-7, with TRBD1 matching 7 bases. CDR3 size: 11 residues. Germline CDR1 reads SGHAT; CDR2 reads FQNNGV. V trimming: 3 bases; J trimming: 7 bases; junction bases outside the gene matches: 0. CDR3 loop: CASSFRGEQYF. The DNA for the CDR3 is TGTGCCAGCAGCTTCAGGGGGGAGCAGTACTTC.

This chain uses TRBV28 with TRBJ2-2; D is perhaps TRBD1 or TRBD2 (5 bases each). Deletions cut 8 bases from V and 3 bases from J, with 13 bases between. Germline-derived CDR1 and CDR2 are MDHEN and SYDVKM. The length of the CDR3 is 14 residues. The CDR3 DNA follows: TGTGCCAGCGAGGGGTATACGGACACCGGGGAGCTGTTTTTT. It encodes CASEGYTDTGELFF. Using reference TRBV28 and TRBJ2-2 for the parts outside the CDR3, the full variable domain is DVKVTQSSRYLVKRTGEKVFLECVQDMDHENMFWYRQDPGLGLRLIYFSYDVKMKEKGDIPEGYSVSREKKERFSLILESASTNQTSMYLCASEGYTDTGELFFGEGSRLTVL.

V gene TRBV5-1 combines with J gene TRBJ2-7; D remains ambiguous. Germline V gene sequence: CDR1 SGHRS, CDR2 YFSETQ. The CDR3 totals 14 residues. V gave up 0 bases and J gave up 2 bases, with 9 bases separating them. This CDR3 reads CASSLDPSPYEQYF. CDR3 DNA: TGCGCCAGCAGCTTGGATCCCTCGCCCTACGAGCAGTACTTC.

The chain is built from TRBV4-1 and TRBJ2-2; 8 bases map to TRBD1. Germline CDR1 and CDR2: MGHRA and YSYEKL. V gave up 1 base and J gave up 4 bases; unmatched junction bases: 5. The CDR3 has 16 residues. The CDR3: CASSQGAGGTTGELFF. Here the CDR3 DNA reads TGCGCCAGCAGCCAAGGAGCAGGGGGCACCACCGGGGAGCTGTTTTTT.

The chain employs TRBV5-1 and TRBJ2-1, with 14 bases that match TRBD2. The germline gives CDR1 SGHRS, CDR2 YFSETQ. The CDR3 length is 17 residues. V shed 4 bases, J shed 2 bases, and the junction held 5 bases outside the gene matches. The DNA of the CDR3 is TGCGCCAGCAGCGGGGGACTAGCGGGGGCCGCCTACAATGAGCAGTTCTTC. It is translated as CASSGGLAGAAYNEQFF.

Notes on this clone: With a much larger clone just one base away, this may be a read error. Within the sample, other DNA sequences also encode this same CDR3. This chain joins TRBV2 and TRBJ1-1; tentatively, D is TRBD1 (5 bases). Germline V gene data show CDR1 as SNHLY and CDR2 as FYNNEI. V was shortened by 1 base and J by 3 bases, with 6 bases between the two germline ends. The CDR3 has 13 residues. Here the CDR3 DNA reads TGTGCCAGCAGTGAAGGGGGGGACACTGAAGCTTTCTTT. As protein: CASSEGGDTEAFF.

The chain links TRBV15 to TRBJ2-1; 7 nucleotides line up with TRBD2. The CDR3 loop spans 16 amino acids. Germline values: CDR1 LNHNV, CDR2 YYDKDF (reference sequence). V shed 0 bases and J 0 bases; nucleotides not matched to a gene: 2. The CDR3 nucleotides read TGTGCCACCAGCAGAGAAGGCGGGGGCTCCTACAATGAGCAGTTCTTC. Amino acids: CATSREGGGSYNEQFF.

This clone was seen a single time. The chain employs TRBV6-6 and TRBJ2-1; 8 bases agree with TRBD1. Per the germline V gene, CDR1 is MNHNY and CDR2 is SVGAGI (reference sequence). Trimming cost V 5 bases and J 8 bases; bases outside gene matches: 11. The CDR3 extends over 15 amino acids. DNA for the CDR3: TGTGCCAGCAGTGGAACAGGGGGTGTAATGGATGAGCAGTTCTTC. Protein sequence: CASSGTGGVMDEQFF.

The chain joins TRBV5-4 to TRBJ2-7; D unresolved. CDR3 length: 14 residues. Germline-derived CDR1 and CDR2 are SGHNT and YYREEE (reference sequence). Between the trimmed V and J ends, which lost 4 bases and 0 bases, there was a span of 11 bases. The CDR3 spells CASSALDFSYEQYF. In nucleotides, the CDR3 is TGTGCCAGCAGCGCTCTAGATTTCTCCTACGAGCAGTACTTC.

V gene TRBV11-3 combines with J gene TRBJ2-1, with a possible D match to TRBD2 (6 bases). The ends were cut back, 3 bases at V and 9 bases at J, with 15 bases in the middle. Germline V CDR1 and CDR2: SGHNT, YENEEA. CDR3 length: 14 residues. The CDR3 is CASSFSSGVSEQFF. CDR3 DNA: TGTGCCAGCAGCTTTAGTTCGGGAGTCAGTGAGCAGTTCTTC.

This sequence joins TRBV28 and TRBJ1-2; D uncertain. CDR1 is MDHEN and CDR2 is SYDVKM in the germline V gene. The CDR3 is made up of 14 amino acids. V lost 1 base and J 5 bases, leaving 11 bases between the germline ends. CDR3 DNA: TGTGCCAGCAGTTTATCAAGGGTCGCTTATGGCTACACCTTC. This sequence encodes CASSLSRVAYGYTF.

The chain couples TRBV2 to TRBJ2-3; no clear D gene. V gave up 8 bases and J gave up 8 bases, with 14 bases separating them. The CDR3 is 12 amino acids. Germline V gene data show CDR1 as SNHLY and CDR2 as FYNNEI. The CDR3 DNA sequence: TGTGCCAGCCCTCAACCGGCAGGTACGCAGTATTTT. Its translation is CASPQPAGTQYF.

The chain has TRBV11-3 and TRBJ2-1; D ambiguous. Germline V gene sequence: CDR1 SGHNT, CDR2 YENEEA. This CDR3 is 17 amino acids long. Deletions cut 5 bases from V and 2 bases from J, with 19 bases between. CDR3 DNA sequence: TGTGCCAGCAGCCCCGAGGTTGGGCGAGGAACCTACAATGAGCAGTTCTTC. Its protein is CASSPEVGRGTYNEQFF.

This clone was observed once. This chain connects TRBV7-9 to TRBJ2-3, with D possibly being TRBD1 or TRBD2 (5 bases each). Per the germline V gene, CDR1 is SEHNR and CDR2 is FQNEAQ (reference sequence). Trimming cost V 5 bases and J 6 bases, with 21 bases left between them. The CDR3 totals 16 residues. The CDR3 region is CASSTPARGPGDTQYF. CDR3 nucleotide sequence: TGTGCCAGCAGCACACCCGCCCGGGGCCCGGGGGATACGCAGTATTTT.

J is TRBJ2-7 and V is TRBV4-1; tentatively, D is TRBD2 (6 bases). This CDR3 has 15 residues. The V end was cut by 0 bases, the J end by 2 bases, with 11 bases between. The germline V gene has CDR1 MGHRA and CDR2 YSYEKL. CDR3 sequence (DNA): TGCGCCAGCAGCCAAGATCTAGGCGGGGCCTACGAGCAGTACTTC. This gives the protein CASSQDLGGAYEQYF.

About this clone: At the DNA level, this CDR3 is encoded by other sequences in the same sample as well. This rearrangement joins TRBV6-5 to TRBJ1-2; tentative D call: TRBD1 (5 bases). CDR1 MNHEY and CDR2 SVGAGI come from the germline V gene. Trimming took off 4 bases at V and 4 bases at J, with 7 bases between the two ends. CDR3 size: 12 residues. CDR3 protein: CASSSDSYGYTF. The CDR3 nucleotides read TGTGCCAGCAGTTCTGACAGCTATGGCTACACCTTC.

CDR3 region: CAISLRQGWQETQYF. The DNA of the CDR3 is TGTGCCATCAGCCTTAGACAGGGTTGGCAAGAGACCCAGTACTTC. The chain uses TRBV10-3 and TRBJ2-5; 7 bases are shared with TRBD1. This CDR3 region has 15 residues. Germline loops: CDR1 ENHRY, CDR2 SYGVKD. V shed 6 bases, J shed 2 bases, and the junction held 9 bases outside the gene matches.

This clone is a singleton in its sample. This same CDR3 is encoded by further DNA sequences in the sample. V usage is TRBV29-1 and J usage is TRBJ2-5; unclear D gene. CDR3 size: 10 residues. Germline lookup yields CDR1 SQVTM and CDR2 ANQGSEA. V lost 6 bases and J 2 bases, leaving 4 bases between the germline ends. The CDR3 here is CSVRQETQYF. CDR3 DNA: TGCAGCGTACGGCAAGAGACCCAGTACTTC.

V is TRBV5-1 and J is TRBJ1-2; D is uncertain. V was shortened by 0 bases and J by 8 bases, with 11 bases between the two germline ends. The CDR3 covers 13 residues. The germline CDR1 and CDR2 sequences are SGHRS and YFSETQ. CDR3 bases: TGCGCCAGCAGCTTGGCTTGGGATTTGGGCTACACCTTC. The encoded protein is CASSLAWDLGYTF. Drawing the rest from reference TRBV5-1 and TRBJ1-2, the complete variable domain is KAGVTQTPRYLIKTRGQQVTLSCSPISGHRSVSWYQQTPGQGLQFLFEYFSETQRNKGNFPGRFSGRQFSNSRSEMNVSTLELGDSALYLCASSLAWDLGYTFGSGTRLTVV.

As regards this clone: This sample also contains other DNA sequences that code for the same CDR3. The chain joins TRBV27 to TRBJ1-1; D gene uncertain. Germline CDR1 is MNHEY and CDR2 is SMNVEV (reference sequence). Trimming took 6 bases from V and 5 from J, leaving 7 bases between them. The CDR3 loop spans 11 amino acids. The CDR3: CASSLGTEAFF. The DNA of the CDR3 is TGTGCCAGCAGCCTAGGGACTGAAGCTTTCTTT.

This clone was observed once. Different DNA sequences within this sample yield the same CDR3. The genes are TRBV27 and TRBJ2-7; D is unclear. This CDR3 region has 13 residues. The germline V gene has CDR1 MNHEY and CDR2 SMNVEV (reference sequence). Trimming took off 3 bases at V and 2 bases at J, with 8 bases between the two ends. The CDR3 protein is CASSFRAAYEQYF. CDR3 DNA sequence: TGTGCCAGCAGTTTCCGGGCTGCCTACGAGCAGTACTTC.

The chain has TRBV5-6 and TRBJ1-4, with D hard to call. CDR1 and CDR2 from the germline V gene are SGHDT and YYEEEE. V was shortened by 0 bases and J by 8 bases, with 8 bases between the two germline ends. The CDR3 sequence is 13 residues long. The CDR3 spells CASSLAPGEKLFF. CDR3 DNA: TGTGCCAGCAGCTTGGCCCCTGGAGAAAAACTGTTTTTT.

The chain employs TRBV30 and TRBJ2-5, with 10 bases identical to TRBD2. CDR3 length: 18 residues. With 3 bases clipped from V and 0 bases from J, the junction kept 13 bases outside the gene matches. Germline loops: CDR1 GTSNPN, CDR2 SVGIG (reference sequence). CDR3 sequence (DNA): TGTGCCTGGAGGAACGGGCTAGCGGGAGTTTGGAACCAAGAGACCCAGTACTTC. It codes for CAWRNGLAGVWNQETQYF.

The chain couples TRBV6-5 to TRBJ2-5; TRBD1 matches 7 bases. CDR1 is MNHEY, CDR2 SVGAGI, per germline. J lost 5 bases, V lost 4 bases, and 7 bases had no gene match. The CDR3 runs 14 residues. CDR3 protein: CASSSGGSEETQYF. The CDR3, as DNA: TGTGCCAGCAGTTCAGGGGGTAGCGAGGAGACCCAGTACTTC.

In DNA, the CDR3 is TGTGCCATCAGTTCCGGGGCCAGCAATCAGCCCCAGCATTTT. Translation: CAISSGASNQPQHF. The chain employs TRBV10-3 and TRBJ1-5, with D maybe TRBD1 (5 bases). Germline lookup yields CDR1 ENHRY and CDR2 SYGVKD. V was pared by 5 bases and J by 1 base, with 9 bases between. The CDR3 spans 14 residues.